The 21 T cell receptor beta chains below were found in one sample sequenced in a study of CD8+ T cells in alopecia areata. Following extraction, RNA underwent reverse transcription to cDNA, which served as the sequencing template. The repertoire was sequenced with immunoSEQ multiplex PCR; TCRdb's copy has only in-frame clones and lacks some. In the table there are 95,000 to 150,000 clones, 47% of which are singletons. Source material: NKG2D-low CD8+ T cells sorted from blood. The receptor set was obtained from a human donor with alopecia areata.

The V gene is TRBV29-1, the J gene TRBJ2-3; perhaps TRBD1 as D (5 bases). The germline gives CDR1 SQVTM, CDR2 ANQGSEA. This CDR3 is built from 13 residues. The ends were cut back, 1 base at V and 5 bases at J, with 10 bases in the middle. The CDR3 spells CSVEGGREDTQYF. CDR3 nucleotides: TGCAGCGTTGAAGGAGGCAGGGAAGATACGCAGTATTTT.

The genes are TRBV28 and TRBJ2-5; D perhaps matches TRBD2 (6 bases). V was pared by 5 bases and J by 1 base, with 11 bases between. The CDR3 length is 14 residues. Germline V lookup: CDR1 MDHEN, CDR2 SYDVKM. In nucleotides, the CDR3 is TGTGCCAGCAGTAGAGCCGGGAGCCAAGAGACCCAGTACTTC. Residues: CASSRAGSQETQYF.

The CDR3 reads CSVAGSTGVYGYTF. The DNA for the CDR3 is TGCAGCGTTGCCGGGTCGACAGGCGTTTATGGCTACACCTTC. J is TRBJ1-2 and V is TRBV29-1, with D tentatively TRBD1 (6 bases). The CDR3 runs 14 residues. Trimming removed 4 bases from V and 5 bases from J, with 17 bases in between. The V gene's germline CDR1 is SQVTM and CDR2 ANQGSEA.

The chain employs TRBV5-1 and TRBJ2-1; 11 bases are shared with TRBD2. The CDR3 loop spans 14 amino acids. The germline gives CDR1 SGHRS, CDR2 YFSETQ. J was trimmed by 8 bases and V by 4 bases; bases with no gene match: 5. The CDR3 reads CASSISGRAYEQFF. As DNA, the CDR3 is TGCGCCAGCAGCATTAGCGGGAGGGCCTATGAGCAGTTCTTC. The variable domain in full, with the rest retrieved from reference TRBV5-1 and TRBJ2-1, is KAGVTQTPRYLIKTRGQQVTLSCSPISGHRSVSWYQQTPGQGLQFLFEYFSETQRNKGNFPGRFSGRQFSNSRSEMNVSTLELGDSALYLCASSISGRAYEQFFGPGTRLTVL.

This clone was detected a few times. The chain is built from TRBV4-1 and TRBJ1-6; D is undetermined. Germline V CDR1 and CDR2: MGHRA, YSYEKL. This CDR3 region has 14 residues. The germline V and J ends were trimmed by 7 bases and 7 bases, with 14 bases remaining between them. The CDR3 DNA reads as TGCGCCAGCAACGCCGGCGGGGTAAATTCACCCCTCCACTTT. The encoded protein is CASNAGGVNSPLHF.

The chain has TRBV4-3 and TRBJ2-1, with 10 bases lining up with TRBD2. The CDR3 loop spans 14 amino acids. The germline V gene encodes CDR1 LGHNA and CDR2 YSLEER. V lost 3 bases, J lost 5 bases, and 1 base stayed unmatched. CDR3: CASSHGLADNEQFF. The CDR3 coding sequence is TGCGCCAGCAGCCACGGACTAGCGGACAATGAGCAGTTCTTC.

This clone showed up just a few times. J is TRBJ1-5 and V is TRBV7-9; no definite D call. This CDR3 contains 15 residues. Germline assignment: CDR1 SEHNR and CDR2 FQNEAQ (reference sequence). Trimming removed 4 bases from V and 2 bases from J, with 12 bases in between. The CDR3 is CASSSSAGGNQPQHF. The CDR3 bases are TGTGCCAGCAGCTCCTCAGCGGGAGGCAATCAGCCCCAGCATTTT.

The chain joins TRBV6-5 to TRBJ2-3, with D unresolved. Germline V lookup: CDR1 MNHEY, CDR2 SVGAGI. The V and J ends lost 5 bases and 8 bases respectively, with 14 bases between them. There are 13 residues in the CDR3. CDR3 loop: CASSHRTAGTQYF. CDR3 bases: TGTGCCAGCAGTCATAGAACCGCCGGTACGCAGTATTTT.

This chain links TRBV29-1 with TRBJ1-1; the D is unclear. Germline-derived CDR1 and CDR2 are SQVTM and ANQGSEA. Trimming cost V 4 bases and J 7 bases, with 10 bases left between them. There are 11 residues in the CDR3. The CDR3: CSVVVTGEAFF. The CDR3 region has the DNA TGCAGCGTTGTGGTAACGGGTGAAGCTTTCTTT.

The genes are TRBV7-9 and TRBJ2-5, with D unclear. V lost 3 bases to trimming and J lost 3 bases, with 8 bases between them. This CDR3 comprises 13 residues. CDR1 SEHNR and CDR2 FQNEAQ come from the germline V gene (reference sequence). The CDR3 sequence: CASSFPTEETQYF. The CDR3 nucleotides are TGTGCCAGCAGCTTTCCGACGGAAGAGACCCAGTACTTC.

The gene calls are TRBV5-6 and TRBJ2-5; 9 bases match TRBD1. This CDR3 has 15 amino acids. With V trimmed by 3 bases and J by 4 bases, 7 bases remained unmatched. The germline V gene encodes CDR1 SGHDT and CDR2 YYEEEE. The CDR3 region has the DNA TGTGCCAGCAGCTACGGGACAGGGTTGGGAGAGACCCAGTACTTC. Its translation: CASSYGTGLGETQYF.

In this sample, this clone turned up once. V is TRBV4-1 and J is TRBJ2-1, with D tentatively TRBD2 (5 bases). V was cut by 0 bases and J by 3 bases, with 12 bases left in between. The CDR3 spans 16 residues. Germline values: CDR1 MGHRA, CDR2 YSYEKL. The CDR3 DNA is TGCGCCAGCAGCCAAGATCGGGTGACTATCTACAATGAGCAGTTCTTC. This codes for CASSQDRVTIYNEQFF.

This clone was detected only once. This sequence joins TRBV29-1 and TRBJ1-2; D may be TRBD1 (5 bases). This CDR3 region has 12 residues. CDR1 and CDR2 from the germline V gene are SQVTM and ANQGSEA. Trimming shortened V by 3 bases and J by 3 bases, and 8 bases separated the two germline ends. The DNA of the CDR3 is TGCAGCGTTGATTTACAGGACTATGGCTACACCTTC. Translation: CSVDLQDYGYTF.

In DNA, the CDR3 is TGCAGCGTTGGGACAATAGAAGGGAACGAGCAGTACTTC. This gives the protein CSVGTIEGNEQYF. The V and J genes are TRBV29-1 and TRBJ2-7; TRBD1 might be the D (5 bases). The CDR3 runs 13 residues. Trimming pared 4 bases from V and 5 bases from J, leaving 15 bases between. The germline V gene encodes CDR1 SQVTM and CDR2 ANQGSEA.

A few counts support this clone. The V call is TRBV29-1, the J call TRBJ2-2, with 8 bases that match TRBD2. Germline V gene sequence: CDR1 SQVTM, CDR2 ANQGSEA. The CDR3 has 13 residues. V gave up 7 bases and J gave up 4 bases; unmatched junction bases: 5. The CDR3 reads CSGSSGLTGELFF. The CDR3 DNA reads as TGCAGCGGATCTAGCGGGCTCACCGGGGAGCTGTTTTTT.

Only a few counts were recorded for this clone. The genes are TRBV7-9 and TRBJ2-7; 9 bases align to TRBD1. The CDR3 runs 12 residues. V gave up 7 bases and J gave up 11 bases; unmatched junction bases: 9. Germline loops: CDR1 SEHNR, CDR2 FQNEAQ (reference sequence). The CDR3 loop is CASNVGTGMEYF. The CDR3 bases are TGTGCCAGCAACGTTGGGACAGGGATGGAGTACTTC.

The chain uses TRBV27 and TRBJ2-5; D is unresolved. Germline V gives CDR1 MNHEY, CDR2 SMNVEV (reference sequence). The ends were cut back, 0 bases at V and 5 bases at J, with 10 bases in the middle. CDR3 size: 14 residues. The CDR3 sequence: CASSLSSTVETQYF. Written as DNA, the CDR3 is TGTGCCAGCAGTTTATCTTCCACGGTGGAGACCCAGTACTTC.

The chain couples TRBV29-1 to TRBJ1-2; D may be TRBD1 (6 bases). The CDR3 extends over 12 amino acids. Germline V lookup: CDR1 SQVTM, CDR2 ANQGSEA. V was cut by 6 bases and J by 6 bases, with 14 bases left in between. The CDR3 bases are TGCAGCGTCCCTGATTCAGGGGATGGCTACACCTTC. Protein: CSVPDSGDGYTF.

This clone has a handful of counts. V gene TRBV4-1 combines with J gene TRBJ1-1; 9 bases are a match to TRBD1. The trim removed 3 bases at V and 8 bases at J, leaving 10 bases unmatched. Germline assignment: CDR1 MGHRA and CDR2 YSYEKL. CDR3 length: 15 amino acids. The CDR3 sequence is CASSQVTGGAEEAFF. The CDR3 nucleotides are TGCGCCAGCAGCCAGGTTACAGGGGGCGCAGAAGAAGCTTTCTTT.

This clone turned up a few times. The chain links TRBV27 to TRBJ2-1; no clear D. This CDR3 contains 14 residues. Between the trimmed V and J ends, which lost 0 bases and 5 bases, there was a span of 8 bases. Germline V gives CDR1 MNHEY, CDR2 SMNVEV (reference sequence). DNA for the CDR3: TGTGCCAGCAGTTTATCGACGTGGGACAATGAGCAGTTCTTC. Residues: CASSLSTWDNEQFF.

The V and J genes are TRBV14 and TRBJ1-2; 8 bases are a match to TRBD1. V trimming: 4 bases; J trimming: 0 bases; junction bases outside the gene matches: 13. The CDR3 is made up of 18 amino acids. In germline, CDR1 is SGHDN, CDR2 FVKESK. The CDR3 is CASSPPLRTGTSNYGYTF. CDR3 sequence (DNA): TGTGCCAGCAGCCCTCCCCTCCGGACAGGGACCTCTAACTATGGCTACACCTTC.